These 19 T cell receptor beta chains were sequenced from one sample in a study of beta chain features in type 1 diabetes. Sequencing targeted expressed TCRB transcripts, as all isolated RNA had been reverse transcribed. TCRdb's copy holds only in-frame clones and misses some; the assay was immunoSEQ multiplex PCR. The data contain some 410,000 clones, about 14% of them singletons. Sequencing used naive CD4+ T cells from blood. The receptors were sampled from a man younger than 40 in good health.

This clone was seen a handful of times. The rearrangement uses TRBV29-1 and TRBJ2-5; D is tentatively TRBD1 or TRBD2 (5 bases each). The J call may not be correct, given that the DNA end is closer to TRBJ2-7. The CDR3 totals 12 residues. Per germline, CDR1 SQVTM and CDR2 ANQGSEA. DNA of the CDR3: TGCAGCGTTGAGGGGACCAGCTACGAGCAGTACTTC. Translation: CSVEGTSYEQYF.

This clone has a handful of counts. Given a much more abundant clone one base away, this may be a read error. Other DNA sequences in the sample encode the same CDR3. This chain links TRBV7-9 with TRBJ2-1, with 12 nucleotides matching TRBD2. The CDR3 spans 15 residues. Germline-derived CDR1 and CDR2 are SEHNR and FQNEAQ (reference sequence). The V segment lost 3 bases and the J segment 4 bases; nucleotides outside the gene matches: 1. The CDR3 region has the DNA TGTGCCAGCAGCTTCGGACTAGCGGGATACAATGAGCAGTTCTTC. Protein product: CASSFGLAGYNEQFF.

This clone was observed a handful of times. The V gene is TRBV7-9, the J gene TRBJ2-3; D may be TRBD2 (6 bases). V was pared by 4 bases and J by 1 base, with 12 bases between. Germline CDR1 SEHNR, CDR2 FQNEAQ (reference sequence). The CDR3 runs to 15 residues. The CDR3 loop reads CASSSAGLRTDTQYF. DNA for the CDR3: TGTGCCAGCAGCTCTGCGGGGCTACGCACAGATACGCAGTATTTT.

The genes are TRBV7-9 and TRBJ2-2, with 9 bases identical to TRBD1. Germline CDR1 SEHNR, CDR2 FQNEAQ (reference sequence). CDR3 length equals 18 residues. V dropped 3 bases and J dropped 3; count of bases not matched to a gene: 11. DNA for the CDR3: TGTGCCAGCAGCTTCGGACAGGGGAGACGCGGGTACACCGGGGAGCTGTTTTTT. Translated, it gives CASSFGQGRRGYTGELFF.

This clone turned up a few times. This chain links TRBV30 with TRBJ2-1; TRBD2 matches 7 bases. This CDR3 is built from 14 residues. Losses at the gene ends were 0 bases for V and 9 bases for J; bases not matched to a gene: 8. In germline, CDR1 is GTSNPN, CDR2 SVGIG (reference sequence). The CDR3 DNA reads TGTGCCTGGAGTGTACTGGCGGGAGCCGGTGAGCAGTTCTTC. This encodes CAWSVLAGAGEQFF.

This clone was seen only a few times. The chain uses TRBV2 and TRBJ1-4; 7 nucleotides line up with TRBD1. Germline V gene data show CDR1 as SNHLY and CDR2 as FYNNEI. The CDR3 contains 15 residues. V lost 5 bases, J lost 4 bases, and 7 bases stayed unmatched. Here the CDR3 reads CASSRQGEVNEKLFF. CDR3 nucleotides: TGTGCCAGCAGTAGACAGGGAGAAGTTAATGAAAAACTGTTTTTT.

This clone was counted ten times or more. This chain joins TRBV23-1 and TRBJ2-7, with 7 positions matching TRBD1. TRBV23-1 is known as an ORF, though its function is uncertain. V shed 9 bases, J shed 3 bases, and the junction held 5 bases outside the gene matches. This CDR3 region has 12 residues. CDR3: CARGTVLYEQYF. The DNA for the CDR3 is TGCGCCAGAGGGACAGTCCTCTACGAGCAGTACTTC.

This chain connects TRBV9 to TRBJ1-1; D not resolved. Germline lookup yields CDR1 SGDLS and CDR2 YYNGEE. The CDR3 runs 14 residues. V lost 3 bases and J lost 0, with 9 bases in between. The CDR3: CASSGEGLNTEAFF. The CDR3 DNA sequence: TGTGCCAGCAGCGGGGAGGGCTTGAACACTGAAGCTTTCTTT.

CDR3 residues: CASSTRVGGGVVQYF. CDR3 nucleotide sequence: TGTGCCAGCAGCACCCGAGTTGGGGGAGGGGTTGTCCAGTACTTC. V gene TRBV7-2 combines with J gene TRBJ2-7; 7 bases match TRBD2. Germline lookup yields CDR1 SGHTA and CDR2 FQGNSA. The CDR3 sequence is 15 residues long. With V trimmed by 5 bases and J by 10 bases, 17 bases remained unmatched.

The chain has TRBV5-4 and TRBJ1-2; a weak D match, TRBD1 (5 bases). Germline V gene data show CDR1 as SGHNT and CDR2 as YYREEE (reference sequence). The CDR3 loop spans 14 amino acids. V was pared by 3 bases and J by 6 bases, with 15 bases between. CDR3 region: CASSSTGGGNGYTF. CDR3 in DNA: TGTGCCAGCAGCTCTACAGGTGGAGGGAATGGCTACACCTTC.

The J gene is TRBJ1-1, the V gene TRBV5-4; 9 nucleotides match TRBD1. Per germline, CDR1 SGHNT and CDR2 YYREEE (reference sequence). This CDR3 has 16 amino acids. V was clipped by 4 bases and J by 0 bases; unmatched bases: 7. This CDR3 reads CASSPGTGRLNTEAFF. DNA of the CDR3: TGTGCCAGCAGCCCCGGGACAGGGAGACTGAACACTGAAGCTTTCTTT.

The chain couples TRBV4-2 to TRBJ2-3, with D possibly being TRBD2 (6 bases). The CDR3 is 14 amino acids. V was shortened by 8 bases and J by 4 bases, with 16 bases between the two germline ends. Germline assignment: CDR1 LGHNA and CDR2 YNFKEQ. The CDR3 here is CASGEGLHADTQYF. As DNA, the CDR3 is TGTGCCAGCGGTGAGGGACTCCATGCAGATACGCAGTATTTT.

The rearrangement uses TRBV29-1 and TRBJ2-1; tentative D call: TRBD1 (5 bases). V lost 4 bases and J 0 bases, leaving 10 bases between the germline ends. Germline CDR1 is SQVTM and CDR2 is ANQGSEA. The CDR3 runs 14 residues. The CDR3 DNA reads TGCAGCGTTGTGGGGCTCAACTCCTACAATGAGCAGTTCTTC. The encoded protein is CSVVGLNSYNEQFF.

This clone was counted only a few times. The gene calls are TRBV30 and TRBJ1-1; no definite D call. V dropped 0 bases and J dropped 1 base, with 9 bases sitting between them. The CDR3 runs to 14 residues. Germline CDR1 is GTSNPN and CDR2 is SVGIG (reference sequence). In nucleotides, the CDR3 is TGTGCCTGGAGTGTAGGGATTGGGAACACTGAAGCTTTCTTT. Translating gives CAWSVGIGNTEAFF.

The V and J genes are TRBV7-2 and TRBJ2-2; no firm D call. Germline CDR1 reads SGHTA; CDR2 reads FQGNSA. V was shortened by 8 bases and J by 2 bases, with 6 bases between the two germline ends. The CDR3 runs 12 residues. The CDR3 loop is CASVKNTGELFF. The DNA of the CDR3 is TGTGCCAGCGTAAAAAACACCGGGGAGCTGTTTTTT.

This chain joins TRBV30 and TRBJ1-4, with D perhaps TRBD1 (6 bases). This CDR3 spans 14 amino acids. V lost 0 bases and J 8 bases, leaving 13 bases between the germline ends. Germline values: CDR1 GTSNPN, CDR2 SVGIG (reference sequence). Here the CDR3 reads CAWSVTGLLEKLFF. CDR3 bases: TGTGCCTGGAGTGTGACAGGCCTACTCGAAAAACTGTTTTTT.

This clone was seen a few times. The chain carries TRBV25-1 and TRBJ2-3; either TRBD1 or TRBD2 may supply D (5 bases each). V lost 6 bases and J lost 5, with 18 bases in between. Germline-derived CDR1 and CDR2 are MGHDK and SYGVNS. CDR3 length: 15 residues. The chain's CDR3 is CASSGVGRYGDTQYF. The DNA of the CDR3 is TGTGCCAGCAGCGGGGTGGGGCGGTACGGAGATACGCAGTATTTT.

In DNA, the CDR3 is TGTGCCAGTAGGAGCCTCCGGACAGCTTATGGCTACACCTTC. Translated: CASRSLRTAYGYTF. The chain joins TRBV19 to TRBJ1-2; a weak D match, TRBD1 (6 bases). Trimming left V 6 bases short and J 5 bases short, with 16 bases between. Per the germline V gene, CDR1 is LNHDA and CDR2 is SQIVND (reference sequence). There are 14 residues in the CDR3.

V is TRBV6-6 and J is TRBJ2-1; 7 bases agree with TRBD2. The V segment lost 5 bases and the J segment 8 bases; nucleotides outside the gene matches: 15. CDR1 is MNHNY, CDR2 SVGAGI, per germline (reference sequence). CDR3 length equals 16 residues. The DNA for the CDR3 is TGTGCCAGCAGTCGATCAGGGCTAGCGGTCAAGGATGAGCAGTTCTTC. This translates into CASSRSGLAVKDEQFF.